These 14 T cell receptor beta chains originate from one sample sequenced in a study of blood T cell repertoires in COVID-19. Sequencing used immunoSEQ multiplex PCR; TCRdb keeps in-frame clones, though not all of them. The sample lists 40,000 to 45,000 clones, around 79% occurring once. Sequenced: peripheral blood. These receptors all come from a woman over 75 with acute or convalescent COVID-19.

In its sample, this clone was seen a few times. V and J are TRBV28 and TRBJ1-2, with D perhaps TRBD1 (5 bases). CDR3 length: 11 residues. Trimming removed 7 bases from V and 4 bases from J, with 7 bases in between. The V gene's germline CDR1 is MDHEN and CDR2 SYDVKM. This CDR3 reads CASTQGYGYTF. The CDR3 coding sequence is TGTGCCAGCACCCAGGGCTATGGCTACACCTTC.

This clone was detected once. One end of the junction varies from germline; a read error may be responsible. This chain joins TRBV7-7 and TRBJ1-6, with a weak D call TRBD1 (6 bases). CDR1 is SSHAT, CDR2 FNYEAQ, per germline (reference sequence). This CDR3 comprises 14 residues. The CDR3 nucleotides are TGTGCTAGCAGTTCCGACAGGCTAGGATCACCCCTCCACTTT. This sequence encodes CASSSDRLGSPLHF.

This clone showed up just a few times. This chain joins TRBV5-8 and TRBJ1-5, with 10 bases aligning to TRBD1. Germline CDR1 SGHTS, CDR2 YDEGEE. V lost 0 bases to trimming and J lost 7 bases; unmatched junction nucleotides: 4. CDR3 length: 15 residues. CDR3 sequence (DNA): TGTGCCAGCAGCTTGGCGGACAGGGGGGACCAGCCCCAGCATTTT. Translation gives CASSLADRGDQPQHF.

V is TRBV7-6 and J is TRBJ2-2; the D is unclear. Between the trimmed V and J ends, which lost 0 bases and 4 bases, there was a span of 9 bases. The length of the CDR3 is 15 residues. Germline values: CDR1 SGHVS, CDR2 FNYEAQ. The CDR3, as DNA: TGTGCCAGCAGCTTAGCTGTATCTAGCACCGGGGAGCTGTTTTTT. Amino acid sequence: CASSLAVSSTGELFF.

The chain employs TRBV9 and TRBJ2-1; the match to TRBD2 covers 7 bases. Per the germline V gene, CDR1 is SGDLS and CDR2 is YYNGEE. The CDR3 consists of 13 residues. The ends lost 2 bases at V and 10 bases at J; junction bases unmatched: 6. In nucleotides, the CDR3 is TGTGCCAGCAGCGTGGGAGGGTTGGAAGAGCAGTTCTTC. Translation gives CASSVGGLEEQFF.

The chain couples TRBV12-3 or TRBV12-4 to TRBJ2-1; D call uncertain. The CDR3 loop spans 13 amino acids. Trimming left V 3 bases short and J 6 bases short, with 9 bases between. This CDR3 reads CASSLSLPNEQFF. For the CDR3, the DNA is TGTGCCAGCAGTTTGAGCCTTCCCAATGAGCAGTTCTTC.

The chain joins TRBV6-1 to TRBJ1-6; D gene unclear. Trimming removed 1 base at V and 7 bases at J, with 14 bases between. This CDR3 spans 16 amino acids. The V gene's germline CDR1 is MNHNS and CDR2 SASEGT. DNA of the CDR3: TGTGCCAGCAGTGAAGTAAAGGGAGTTAGGAATTCACCCCTCCACTTT. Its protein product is CASSEVKGVRNSPLHF.

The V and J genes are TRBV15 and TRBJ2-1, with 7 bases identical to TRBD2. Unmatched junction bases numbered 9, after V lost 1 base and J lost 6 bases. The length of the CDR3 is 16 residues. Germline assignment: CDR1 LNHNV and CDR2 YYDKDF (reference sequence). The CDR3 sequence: CATSRVPLAVGNEQFF. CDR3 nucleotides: TGTGCCACCAGCAGAGTACCCCTAGCGGTGGGCAATGAGCAGTTCTTC.

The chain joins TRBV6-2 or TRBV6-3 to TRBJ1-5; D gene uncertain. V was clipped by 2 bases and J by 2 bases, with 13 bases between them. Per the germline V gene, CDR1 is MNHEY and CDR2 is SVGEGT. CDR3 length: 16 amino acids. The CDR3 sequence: CASSYGPRRGNQPQHF. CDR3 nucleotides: TGTGCCAGCAGTTACGGGCCCCGGAGGGGCAATCAGCCCCAGCATTTT.

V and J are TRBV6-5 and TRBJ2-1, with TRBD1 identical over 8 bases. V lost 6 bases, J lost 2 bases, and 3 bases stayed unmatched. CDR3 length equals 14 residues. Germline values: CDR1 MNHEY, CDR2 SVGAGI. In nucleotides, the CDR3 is TGTGCCAGCAGCCAGGACAGGGCCTACAATGAGCAGTTCTTC. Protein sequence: CASSQDRAYNEQFF.

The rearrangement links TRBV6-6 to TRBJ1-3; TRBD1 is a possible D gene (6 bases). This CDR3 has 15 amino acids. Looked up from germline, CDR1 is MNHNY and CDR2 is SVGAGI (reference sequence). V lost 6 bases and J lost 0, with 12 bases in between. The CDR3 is CASSPGQLSGNTIYF. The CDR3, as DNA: TGTGCCAGCAGCCCTGGACAGCTCTCTGGAAACACCATATATTTT.

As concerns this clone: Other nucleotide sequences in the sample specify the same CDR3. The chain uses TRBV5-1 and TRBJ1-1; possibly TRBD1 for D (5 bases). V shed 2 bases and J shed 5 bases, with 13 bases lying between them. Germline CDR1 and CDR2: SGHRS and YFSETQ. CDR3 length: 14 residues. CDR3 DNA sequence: TGCGCCAGCAGCTTAGGGCAGGGAGGGACTGAAGCTTTCTTT. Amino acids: CASSLGQGGTEAFF.

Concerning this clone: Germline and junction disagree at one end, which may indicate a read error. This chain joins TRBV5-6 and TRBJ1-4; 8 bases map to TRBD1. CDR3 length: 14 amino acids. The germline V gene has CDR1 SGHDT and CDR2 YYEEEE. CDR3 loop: CASSLGQVGEKLFF. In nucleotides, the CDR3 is TGTGCCAGCAGTTTGGGACAGGTGGGGGAAAAACTGTTTTTT.

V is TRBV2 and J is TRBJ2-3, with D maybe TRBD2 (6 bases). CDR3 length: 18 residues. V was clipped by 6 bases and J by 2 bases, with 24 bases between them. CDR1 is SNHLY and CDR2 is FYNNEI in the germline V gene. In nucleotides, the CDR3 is TGTGCCAGCAGATTGGGGGGTCGGGGCATCGGTTTCACAGATACGCAGTATTTT. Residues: CASRLGGRGIGFTDTQYF. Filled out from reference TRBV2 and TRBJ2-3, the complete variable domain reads EPEVTQTPSHQVTQMGQEVILRCVPISNHLYFYWYRQILGQKVEFLVSFYNNEISEKSEIFDDQFSVERPDGSNFTLKIRSTKLEDSAMYFCASRLGGRGIGFTDTQYFGPGTRLTVL.